Below are 11 T cell receptor beta chains sequenced from a single sample in a study of T cell repertoires in cytomegalovirus infection. MiXCR was run by TCRdb on the reads, yielding one entry per CDR3 protein. The sample has around 280,000 distinct CDR3 sequences, 12% to 15% seen once. The sample comprised PBMCs. The receptors were sampled from a human donor in good health (CMV status not recorded). Some clones in this sample may be carry-over from other donors' samples.

This clonotype was recorded at least ten times. The chain has TRBV2 and TRBJ1-1, with D perhaps TRBD1 (5 bases). CDR1 is SNHLY, CDR2 FYNNEI, per germline. The CDR3 loop spans 12 amino acids. Trimming removed 6 bases at V and 4 bases at J, with 9 bases between. The CDR3 nucleotides are TGTGCCAGCAGAGGACACGCCACTGAAGCTTTCTTT. Translating gives CASRGHATEAFF.

The J gene is TRBJ2-1, the V gene TRBV10-3; 8 positions match TRBD2. The CDR3 length is 15 residues. The ends lost 10 bases at V and 6 bases at J; junction bases unmatched: 14. Germline-derived CDR1 and CDR2 are ENHRY and SYGVKD. The CDR3 sequence: CASGHQIGGGNEQFF. In DNA form, the CDR3 reads TGTGCCAGCGGGCACCAAATCGGGGGGGGCAATGAGCAGTTCTTC.

This clonotype was detected many times. The genes are TRBV14 and TRBJ2-2, with no clear D. Trimming left V 1 base short and J 9 bases short, with 15 bases between. The CDR3 totals 15 residues. The germline CDR1 and CDR2 sequences are SGHDN and FVKESK. The CDR3 nucleotides are TGTGCCAGCAGCCAAGGAGCTCCCGGGTGGAGGGAGCTGTTTTTT. It encodes CASSQGAPGWRELFF.

This chain uses TRBV9 with TRBJ2-5; TRBD2 agrees at 12 bases. V shed 4 bases and J 2 bases; nucleotides not matched to a gene: 9. This CDR3 has 17 residues. From germline, CDR1 is SGDLS and CDR2 YYNGEE. The CDR3 loop is CASSTRTSGTPQETQYF. The CDR3 DNA reads as TGTGCCAGCAGCACCCGGACTAGCGGGACGCCACAAGAGACCCAGTACTTC.

Ten or more counts support this clonotype. As DNA, the CDR3 is TGTGCCAGCAGTTACTCTGACGGGAGCTACGAGCAGTACTTC. Translating it yields CASSYSDGSYEQYF. The chain has TRBV6-6 and TRBJ2-7; D is possibly TRBD2 (6 bases). Germline assignment: CDR1 MNHNY and CDR2 SVGAGI (reference sequence). The CDR3 contains 14 residues. V lost 0 bases and J lost 3, with 9 bases in between.

In its sample, this clonotype was seen many times. The V call is TRBV25-1, the J call TRBJ1-4, with 7 bases aligning to TRBD1. Germline V gives CDR1 MGHDK, CDR2 SYGVNS. With V trimmed by 3 bases and J by 8 bases, 12 bases remained unmatched. CDR3 length: 16 amino acids. In nucleotides, the CDR3 is TGTGCCAGCAGTGATTCGAGGGGGCGGAACGAAGAAAAACTGTTTTTT. It translates to CASSDSRGRNEEKLFF.

About this clonotype: A much larger clone lies one base from this, so it may be a read error. The chain uses TRBV3-1 and TRBJ1-1; D remains ambiguous. Germline loops: CDR1 LGHDT, CDR2 YNNKEL (reference sequence). The CDR3 covers 13 residues. Trimming cost V 3 bases and J 1 base, with 6 bases left between them. CDR3 DNA sequence: TGTGCCAGCAGCCATGGGCAGAACACTGAAGCTTTCTTT. As protein: CASSHGQNTEAFF. Combining the CDR3 with reference TRBV3-1 and TRBJ1-1 gives the whole variable domain DTAVSQTPKYLVTQMGNDKSIKCEQNLGHDTMYWYKQDSKKFLKIMFSYNNKELIINETVPNRFSPKSPDKAHLNLHINSLELGDSAVYFCASSHGQNTEAFFGQGTRLTVV.

This clonotype was seen a handful of times. V usage is TRBV6-6 and J usage is TRBJ1-2; no clear D gene. The CDR3 loop spans 13 amino acids. Deletions cut 6 bases from V and 12 bases from J, with 20 bases between. The germline V gene encodes CDR1 MNHNY and CDR2 SVGAGI (reference sequence). The CDR3 sequence: CASSHPTPRQDTF. The CDR3 DNA sequence: TGTGCCAGCAGCCATCCAACTCCACGGCAAGACACCTTC.

The chain recombines TRBV6-6 with TRBJ2-7; D remains ambiguous. Trimming took 2 bases from V and 5 from J, leaving 16 bases between them. The CDR3 runs 15 residues. Germline assignment: CDR1 MNHNY and CDR2 SVGAGI (reference sequence). The CDR3: CASSYTSGPWDEQYF. The CDR3 coding sequence is TGTGCCAGCAGTTACACGTCCGGGCCCTGGGACGAGCAGTACTTC.

This clonotype showed up many times. This chain connects TRBV20-1 to TRBJ2-2; a possible D gene is TRBD2 (7 bases). This CDR3 spans 16 amino acids. Per the germline V gene, CDR1 is DFQATT and CDR2 is SNEGSKA (reference sequence). V lost 6 bases and J 6 bases, leaving 23 bases between the germline ends. The CDR3 protein is CSAEWGGRPAAGELFF. The CDR3 coding sequence is TGCAGTGCAGAATGGGGGGGGCGCCCGGCGGCCGGGGAGCTGTTTTTT.

In this sample, this clonotype turned up many times. The rearrangement joins TRBV7-2 to TRBJ1-3; weak D call: TRBD1 (5 bases). The CDR3 runs to 16 residues. Per the germline V gene, CDR1 is SGHTA and CDR2 is FQGNSA. V was shortened by 5 bases and J by 2 bases, with 16 bases between the two germline ends. In DNA, the CDR3 is TGTGCCAGCAGCGGTCACCCCGGGGCAGCTGGAAACACCATATATTTT. It codes for CASSGHPGAAGNTIYF.